Listed below are T cell receptor beta chains from one sample, sequenced in a study of T cell responses to AZD1222 COVID-19 vaccine. Only in-frame clones appear in the TCRdb table, and some are missing; sequencing was by immunoSEQ multiplex PCR. This repertoire shows some 120,000 clones, approximately 90% found once; its top ten account for about 1.4%. Material: peripheral blood, obtained 28 days after the second AZD1222 dose. The receptors were sampled from an adult who received the AZD1222 COVID-19 vaccine. The CDR3 runs from the conserved cysteine through the conserved F or W. Fields, in order: D gene, V gene, J gene, clone size, CDR3 protein. A D gene is named only where the DNA matches it firmly. Where a row states a size, it is once, few, many or the class of an expanded clone; other rows omit it.

D: -
V: TRBV2
J: TRBJ1-5
size: -
CDR3: CASSVGGSGNQPQHF

D: -
V: TRBV5-1
J: TRBJ2-1
size: -
CDR3: CASSIGTPTYNEQFF

D: TRBD1
V: TRBV19
J: TRBJ1-1
size: -
CDR3: CASSRQGFTEAFF

D: TRBD2
V: TRBV7-9
J: TRBJ2-2
size: -
CDR3: CASSPRTSSYTGELFF

D: TRBD1
V: TRBV9
J: TRBJ2-7
size: -
CDR3: CASSLGQGAYEQYF

D: TRBD1
V: TRBV6-5
J: TRBJ1-5
size: -
CDR3: CAGGQGHQPQHF

D: TRBD1
V: TRBV7-9
J: TRBJ1-1
size: -
CDR3: CASSARGYRGRGEAFF

D: TRBD1
V: TRBV28
J: TRBJ2-3
size: once
CDR3: CASSLLPGQGTDTQYF

D: -
V: TRBV6-4
J: TRBJ1-6
size: -
CDR3: CASSDRDNSPLHF

D: -
V: TRBV7-2
J: TRBJ2-2
size: -
CDR3: CASSLARNTGELFF